Listed below are T cell receptor beta chains from one sample, sequenced in a study of blood T cell repertoires in COVID-19. Some clones are missing from TCRdb's copy, which holds only in-frame ones; the method was immunoSEQ multiplex PCR. The profile shows 110,000 to 150,000 clones, over 70% of them singletons. Specimen: peripheral blood. Receptor source: a man aged 45-65 years with active or convalescent COVID-19. Both conserved end residues are part of each CDR3.

V gene,CDR3 protein
TRBV11-2,CASSLVGGRETQYF
TRBV18,CASSPRPEVSYGYTF
TRBV7-2,CASSSSSGYYNEQFF
TRBV7-9,CASSPSPGQGAYEQYF
TRBV4-1,CASSSRPSERPNEQFF
TRBV21-1,CASSKRTGNTEAFF
TRBV4-1,CASSPWEGGSYNEQFF
TRBV7-7,CASSPGLSTDTQYF
TRBV18,CASSPVPGLAPSSYNEQFF
TRBV5-4,CASSLRGTRGEQYF
TRBV2,CASSPRADQETQYF
TRBV28,CASSGGSSGNTIYF
TRBV27,CASMDNLYSGNTIYF
TRBV6-5,CASSPTTSGTYEQYF
TRBV5-1,CASSLDYFDSGNTIYF
TRBV5-4,CASSSQGGETQYF
TRBV14,CASSQARTGKDGYTF
TRBV30,CAWKKWGGRNEQFF
TRBV11-2,CASSPRVNREGTIYF
TRBV3-1/TRBV3-2,CASSQMVGGTQFF
TRBV9,CASSVSDEQFF
TRBV7-9,CASSFVQGLNTEAFF
TRBV24-1,CATQGNNQPQHF
TRBV28,CASSLSGYGYTF
TRBV28,CASSLYRRVEVNEQFF
TRBV6-5,CASSYSGLAGGYEQYF
TRBV28,CASSPLGQGYHEQYF
TRBV7-3,CASSLPSDTQYF
TRBV10-3,CAISGSPLSGTSESSYNEQFF
TRBV4-2,CASSSGLADSTDTQYF
TRBV9,CASTRGGRVYNEQFF
TRBV14,CASSRVSGWYEQYF
TRBV18,CASSAQGTNYGYTF
TRBV29-1,CSVELGLAVATDTQYF
TRBV4-1,CASSQQPGEQFF
TRBV28,CASSLSRPKYEQYF
TRBV6-5,CASSQSWTANTEAFF
TRBV27,CASTLLGTGLGEQYF